The clone carrying this T cell receptor (beta chain) was observed a single time. This sample is drawn from a study of technical replicates of blood from a few donors. Repertoires were generated with immunoSEQ multiplex PCR, while TCRdb's copy carries only in-frame clones and drops some. The sample has tens of thousands of clones, roughly 86% seen once. CDR3 size: 14 residues. Germline V lookup: CDR1 SGDLS, CDR2 YYNGEE. V lost 8 bases to trimming and J lost 7 bases; unmatched junction nucleotides: 6. The sequenced material came from PBMCs. The chain is built from TRBV9 and TRBJ2-2, with TRBD2 matching over 12 bases. The receptor comes from a human donor in good health. Some clones in this sample may be carry-over from other donors' samples. The CDR3 sequence: CASRLAGEVGELFF. In nucleotides, the CDR3 is TGTGCCAGTAGACTAGCGGGGGAAGTCGGGGAGCTGTTTTTT.